This record covers a single T cell receptor (beta chain). The antigen remains undetermined. Healthy Russian Caucasian donors spanned ages about 6 to 100 years. The sample is drawn from a study of blood T cells in healthy people across ages. Whole-study findings and limits: The lack of PBMC sorting stopped any conclusive naive versus antigen-experienced comparison.

It was with a sample-barcoded 5' primer and a J-beta primer mix that a second PCR of about 6 to 12 cycles was run. From the 5' RACE reads, TCRdb called clonotypes with MiXCR, one entry per CDR3 protein. The sample lists fewer than 2 million distinct CDR3 sequences, around 42% occurring once. Germline loops: CDR1 SEHNR, CDR2 FQNEAQ (reference sequence). The CDR3 consists of 16 residues. The V segment lost 5 bases and the J segment 1 base; nucleotides outside the gene matches: 8. This clonotype was obtained from a human donor in good health. The gene calls are TRBV7-9 and TRBJ2-5, with 9 nucleotides matching TRBD2. Input material: blood. The CDR3 bases are TGTGCCAGCAGCCTCCTCAGACTAGCGGTCCAAGAGACCCAGTACTTC. Translation: CASSLLRLAVQETQYF.